A selection of T cell receptor beta chains follows, all from one sample in a study of regulatory and conventional T cells in RAG deficiency. Method: immunoSEQ multiplex PCR; TCRdb's copy keeps in-frame clones and lacks some. The sample carries over a thousand clones, around four fifths recorded once. The material sequenced was CD4+ effector T cells sorted from blood. The receptors were sampled from a human donor with RAG deficiency presenting as combined immunodeficiency. Each CDR3 is given with its conserved first and last residue. D genes are given only for firm matches. A row's size may be missing; if present it is once, few, many or a size class.

v_gene	j_gene	abundance	d_gene	CDR3nt	CDR3aa
TRBV30	TRBJ2-7	few	.	TGTGCCTGGAGTCCTCCCGGCTCCTACGAGCAGTACTTC	CAWSPPGSYEQYF
TRBV9	TRBJ2-1	.	.	TGTGCCAGCAGCCCCGACGTCGGTGAGCAGTTCTTC	CASSPDVGEQFF
TRBV27	TRBJ2-7	.	.	TGTGCCAGCAGTCCCCTGAGCTCCTACGAGCAGTACTTC	CASSPLSSYEQYF
TRBV18	TRBJ1-5	.	.	TGTGCCAGCTCACCACGCGAGGTCTCGAGCCGATTCGTATATTATAGCAATCAGCCCCAGCATTTT	CASSPREVSSRFVYYSNQPQHF
TRBV5-1	TRBJ2-1	.	.	TGCGCCAGCAGCTTAGGCAATGAGCAGTTCTTC	CASSLGNEQFF
TRBV27	TRBJ2-3	.	.	TGTGCCAGCAGTTTGACTTCAATCCCCCCCACAGATACGCAGTATTTT	CASSLTSIPPTDTQYF
TRBV7-3	TRBJ2-3	.	.	TGTGCCAGCAGCTTAGTAGATACGCAGTATTTT	CASSLVDTQYF
TRBV6-1	TRBJ2-3	.	.	TGTGCCAGCAGTAACACAGATACGCAGTATTTT	CASSNTDTQYF
TRBV20-1	TRBJ1-2	.	.	TGCAGTGCTAGTAGTCTGTATGGCTACACCTTC	CSASSLYGYTF
TRBV11-3	TRBJ2-3	.	.	TGTGCCAGCAGCTTGGGGACAGATACGCAGTATTTT	CASSLGTDTQYF
TRBV28	TRBJ1-1	.	.	TGTGCCAGCAGCCAATATAACACTGAAGCTTTCTTT	CASSQYNTEAFF
TRBV28	TRBJ1-2	.	.	TGTGCCAGCAGTTTGGAGGGCTACACCTTC	CASSLEGYTF